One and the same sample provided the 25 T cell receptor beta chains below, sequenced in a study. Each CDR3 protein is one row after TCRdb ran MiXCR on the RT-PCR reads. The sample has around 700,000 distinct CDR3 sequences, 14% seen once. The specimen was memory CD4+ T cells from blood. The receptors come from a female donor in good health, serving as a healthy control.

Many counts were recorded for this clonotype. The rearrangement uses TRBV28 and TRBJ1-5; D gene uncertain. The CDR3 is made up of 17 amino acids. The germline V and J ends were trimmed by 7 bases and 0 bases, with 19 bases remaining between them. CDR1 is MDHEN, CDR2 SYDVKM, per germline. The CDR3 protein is CASNTLGGDNSNQPQHF. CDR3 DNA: TGTGCCAGCAACACCCTCGGCGGAGACAATAGCAATCAGCCCCAGCATTTT.

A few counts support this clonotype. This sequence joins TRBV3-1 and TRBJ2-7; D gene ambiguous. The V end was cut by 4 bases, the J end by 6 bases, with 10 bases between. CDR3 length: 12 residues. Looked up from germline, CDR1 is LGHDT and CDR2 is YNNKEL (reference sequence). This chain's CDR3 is CASSRPMGEQYF. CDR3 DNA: TGTGCCAGCAGCCGCCCTATGGGCGAGCAGTACTTC.

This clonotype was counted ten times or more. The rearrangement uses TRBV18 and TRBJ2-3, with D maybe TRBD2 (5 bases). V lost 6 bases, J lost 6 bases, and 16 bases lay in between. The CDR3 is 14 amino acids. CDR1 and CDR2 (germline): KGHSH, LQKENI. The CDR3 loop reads CASSPARESDTQYF. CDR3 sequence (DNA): TGTGCCAGCTCGCCCGCCCGGGAATCGGATACGCAGTATTTT.

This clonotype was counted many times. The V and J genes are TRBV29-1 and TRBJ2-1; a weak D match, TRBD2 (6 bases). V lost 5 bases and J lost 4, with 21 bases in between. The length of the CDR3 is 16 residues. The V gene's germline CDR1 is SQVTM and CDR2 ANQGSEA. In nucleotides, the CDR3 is TGCAGCGTTACGAAGATTTGGGTAGCGGTGTACAATGAGCAGTTCTTC. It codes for CSVTKIWVAVYNEQFF.

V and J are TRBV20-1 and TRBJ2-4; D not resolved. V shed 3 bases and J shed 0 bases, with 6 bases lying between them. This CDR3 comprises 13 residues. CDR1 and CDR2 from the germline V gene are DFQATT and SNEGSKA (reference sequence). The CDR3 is CSARELAKNIQYF. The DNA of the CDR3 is TGCAGTGCTAGGGAGCTAGCCAAAAACATTCAGTACTTC.

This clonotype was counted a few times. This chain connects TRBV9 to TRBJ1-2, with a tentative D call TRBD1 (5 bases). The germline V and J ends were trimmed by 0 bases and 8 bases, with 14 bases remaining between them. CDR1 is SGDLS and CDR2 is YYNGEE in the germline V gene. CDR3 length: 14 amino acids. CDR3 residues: CASSVEGLRRGYTF. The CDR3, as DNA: TGTGCCAGCAGCGTAGAGGGACTTAGACGGGGCTACACCTTC.

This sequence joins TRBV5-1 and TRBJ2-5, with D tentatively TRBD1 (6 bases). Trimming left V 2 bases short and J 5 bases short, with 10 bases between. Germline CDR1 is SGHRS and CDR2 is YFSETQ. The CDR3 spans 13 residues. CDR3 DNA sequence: TGCGCCAGCAGCTTCAGGGGTTCGGAGACCCAGTACTTC. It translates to CASSFRGSETQYF.

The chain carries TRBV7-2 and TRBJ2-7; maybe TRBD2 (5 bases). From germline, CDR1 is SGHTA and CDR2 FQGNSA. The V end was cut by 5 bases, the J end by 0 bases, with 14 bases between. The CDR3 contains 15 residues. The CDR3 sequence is CASSPYSEFSYEQYF. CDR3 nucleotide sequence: TGTGCCAGCAGCCCGTATAGCGAGTTCTCCTACGAGCAGTACTTC.

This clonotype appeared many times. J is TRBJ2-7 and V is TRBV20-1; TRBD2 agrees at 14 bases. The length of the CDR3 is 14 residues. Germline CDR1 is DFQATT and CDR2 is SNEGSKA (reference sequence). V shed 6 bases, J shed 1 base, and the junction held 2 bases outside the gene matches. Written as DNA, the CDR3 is TGCAGTGCGGGGACTAGCGGGAGTTCCTACGAGCAGTACTTC. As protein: CSAGTSGSSYEQYF.

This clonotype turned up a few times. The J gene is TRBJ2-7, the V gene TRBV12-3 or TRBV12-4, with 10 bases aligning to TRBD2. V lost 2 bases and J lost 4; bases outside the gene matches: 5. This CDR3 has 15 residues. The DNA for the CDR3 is TGTGCCAGCAGTTTACAGCGGGAGGGACAGTACGAGCAGTACTTC. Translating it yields CASSLQREGQYEQYF.

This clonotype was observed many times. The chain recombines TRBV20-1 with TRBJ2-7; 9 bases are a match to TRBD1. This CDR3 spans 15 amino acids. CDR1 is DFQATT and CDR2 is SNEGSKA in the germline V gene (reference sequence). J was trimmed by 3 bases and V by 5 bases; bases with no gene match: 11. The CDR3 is CSAEKTGTGIYEQYF. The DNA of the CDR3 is TGCAGTGCTGAAAAAACCGGGACAGGGATCTACGAGCAGTACTTC.

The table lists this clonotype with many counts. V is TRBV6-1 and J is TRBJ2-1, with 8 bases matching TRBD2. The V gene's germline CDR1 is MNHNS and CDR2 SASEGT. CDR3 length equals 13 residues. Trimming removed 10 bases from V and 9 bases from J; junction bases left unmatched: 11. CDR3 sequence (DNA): TGTGCCATCGGACTAGCACCCCTGGTTGAGCAGTTCTTC. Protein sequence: CAIGLAPLVEQFF.

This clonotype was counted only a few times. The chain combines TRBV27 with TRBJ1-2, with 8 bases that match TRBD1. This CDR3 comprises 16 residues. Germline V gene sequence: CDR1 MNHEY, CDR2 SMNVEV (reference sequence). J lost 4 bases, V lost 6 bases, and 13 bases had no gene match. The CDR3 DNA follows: TGTGCCAGCAGCAACTTAAGACAGGGGCTCTCCTATGGCTACACCTTC. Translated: CASSNLRQGLSYGYTF.

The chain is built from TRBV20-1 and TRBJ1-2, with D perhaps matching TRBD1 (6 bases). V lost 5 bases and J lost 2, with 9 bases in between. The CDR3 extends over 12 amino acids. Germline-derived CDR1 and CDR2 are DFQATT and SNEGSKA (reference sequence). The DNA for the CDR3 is TGCAGTGCTTTACAGGGAAACTATGGCTACACCTTC. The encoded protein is CSALQGNYGYTF.

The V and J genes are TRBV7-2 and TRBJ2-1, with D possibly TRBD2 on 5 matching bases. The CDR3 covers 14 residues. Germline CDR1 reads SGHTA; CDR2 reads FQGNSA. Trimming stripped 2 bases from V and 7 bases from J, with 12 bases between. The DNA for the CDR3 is TGTGCCAGCAGCTTATACACTAGTAAAAATGAGCAGTTCTTC. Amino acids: CASSLYTSKNEQFF.

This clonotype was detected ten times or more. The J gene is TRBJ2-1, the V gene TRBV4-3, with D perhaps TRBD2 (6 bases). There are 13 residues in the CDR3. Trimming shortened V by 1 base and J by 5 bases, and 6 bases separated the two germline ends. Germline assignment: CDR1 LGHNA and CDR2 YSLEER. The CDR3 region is CASSQAGDNEQFF. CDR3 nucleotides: TGCGCCAGCAGCCAAGCGGGGGACAATGAGCAGTTCTTC.

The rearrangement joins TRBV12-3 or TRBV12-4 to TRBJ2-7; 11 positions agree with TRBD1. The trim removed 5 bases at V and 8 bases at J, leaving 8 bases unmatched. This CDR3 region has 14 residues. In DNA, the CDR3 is TGTGCCAGCAGTCAGGGGACAGGGGGGCAGAAGCAGTACTTC. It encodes CASSQGTGGQKQYF.

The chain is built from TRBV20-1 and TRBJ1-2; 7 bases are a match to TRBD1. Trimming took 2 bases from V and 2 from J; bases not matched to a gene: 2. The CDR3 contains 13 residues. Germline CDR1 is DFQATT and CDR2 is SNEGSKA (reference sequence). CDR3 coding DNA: TGCAGTGCTAGACAGGGGGGAAACTATGGCTACACCTTC. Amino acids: CSARQGGNYGYTF.

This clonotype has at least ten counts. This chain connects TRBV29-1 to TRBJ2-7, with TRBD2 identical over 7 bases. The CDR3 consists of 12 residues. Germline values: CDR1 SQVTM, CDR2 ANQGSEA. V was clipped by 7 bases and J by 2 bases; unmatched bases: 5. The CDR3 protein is CSARETTYEQYF. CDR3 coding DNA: TGCAGCGCGCGGGAGACGACCTACGAGCAGTACTTC.

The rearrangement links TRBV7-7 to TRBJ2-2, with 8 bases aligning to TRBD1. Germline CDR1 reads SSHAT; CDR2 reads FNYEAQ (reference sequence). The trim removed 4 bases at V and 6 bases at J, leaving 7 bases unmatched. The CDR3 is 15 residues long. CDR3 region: CASSSNEQGAGELFF. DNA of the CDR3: TGTGCCAGCAGCTCAAATGAACAGGGGGCCGGGGAGCTGTTTTTT.

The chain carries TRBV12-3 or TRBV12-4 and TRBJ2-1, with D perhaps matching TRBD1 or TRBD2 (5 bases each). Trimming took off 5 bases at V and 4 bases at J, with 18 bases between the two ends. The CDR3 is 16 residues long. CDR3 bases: TGTGCCAGCAGTATTCCGGGACCCCCCACTTACAATGAGCAGTTCTTC. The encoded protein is CASSIPGPPTYNEQFF.

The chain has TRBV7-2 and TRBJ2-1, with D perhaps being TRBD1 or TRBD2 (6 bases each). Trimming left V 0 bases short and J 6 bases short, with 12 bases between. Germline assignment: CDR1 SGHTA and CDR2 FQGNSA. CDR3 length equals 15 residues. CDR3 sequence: CASSLAGGRFNEQFF. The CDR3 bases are TGTGCCAGCAGCTTAGCTGGGGGGCGGTTCAATGAGCAGTTCTTC. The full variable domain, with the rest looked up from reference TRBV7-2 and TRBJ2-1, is GAGVSQSPSNKVTEKGKDVELRCDPISGHTALYWYRQSLGQGLEFLIYFQGNSAPDKSGLPSDRFSAERTGGSVSTLTIQRTQQEDSAVYLCASSLAGGRFNEQFFGPGTRLTVL.

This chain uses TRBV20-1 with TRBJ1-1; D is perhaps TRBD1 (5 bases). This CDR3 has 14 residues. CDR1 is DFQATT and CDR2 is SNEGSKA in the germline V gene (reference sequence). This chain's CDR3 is CTPGRGPEITEAFF. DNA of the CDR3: TGCACTCCGGGTCGGGGCCCTGAGATCACTGAAGCTTTCTTT.

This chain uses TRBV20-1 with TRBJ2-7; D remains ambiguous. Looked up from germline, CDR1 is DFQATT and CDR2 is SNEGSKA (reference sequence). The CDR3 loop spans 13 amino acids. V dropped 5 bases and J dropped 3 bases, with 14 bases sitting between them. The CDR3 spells CSAPSGVFYEQYF. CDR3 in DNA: TGCAGTGCTCCGAGTGGGGTCTTCTACGAGCAGTACTTC.

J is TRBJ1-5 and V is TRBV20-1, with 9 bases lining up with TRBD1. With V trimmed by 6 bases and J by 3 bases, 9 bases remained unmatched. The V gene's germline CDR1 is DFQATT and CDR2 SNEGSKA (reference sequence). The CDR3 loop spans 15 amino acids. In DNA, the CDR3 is TGCAGTGCAACAGACAGGGGGGGGCCCAATCAGCCCCAGCATTTT. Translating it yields CSATDRGGPNQPQHF.